The next 13 T cell receptor beta chains were all read from a single sample in a study of cytotoxic CD8 clonotypes in ibrutinib-treated CLL. Produced via immunoSEQ multiplex PCR; TCRdb's table is partial and in-frame only. The sample contains a few hundred thousand clones, about 64% of which appear only once. This specimen consisted of PBMCs, obtained after 36 months of ibrutinib treatment. The source of these receptors is a human donor with chronic lymphocytic leukemia.

The J gene is TRBJ2-5, the V gene TRBV27; D gene unclear. The V and J ends lost 2 bases and 5 bases respectively, with 9 bases between them. The CDR3 is 13 residues long. Germline CDR1 reads MNHEY; CDR2 reads SMNVEV (reference sequence). The CDR3, as DNA: TGTGCCAGCAGTTTAGCCTACGGGGAGACCCAGTACTTC. Encoded protein: CASSLAYGETQYF.

This clone was seen a few times. The chain uses TRBV11-3 and TRBJ2-2; 10 nucleotides align to TRBD2. Trimming took 5 bases from V and 6 from J; bases not matched to a gene: 15. CDR1 is SGHNT and CDR2 is YENEEA in the germline V gene. The CDR3 spans 18 residues. The CDR3 reads CASSPGASGRAGPGELFF. CDR3 DNA sequence: TGTGCCAGCAGCCCCGGGGCAAGCGGGAGGGCCGGCCCCGGGGAGCTGTTTTTT.

The rearrangement uses TRBV2 and TRBJ2-5; D is unresolved. The ends were cut back, 7 bases at V and 5 bases at J, with 11 bases in the middle. The CDR3 covers 12 residues. Germline V lookup: CDR1 SNHLY, CDR2 FYNNEI. CDR3 residues: CASNQVSETQYF. The CDR3 nucleotides read TGTGCCAGCAATCAGGTATCGGAGACCCAGTACTTC.

This chain links TRBV19 with TRBJ1-1, with 7 bases matching TRBD1. J lost 1 base, V lost 3 bases, and 5 bases had no gene match. From germline, CDR1 is LNHDA and CDR2 SQIVND (reference sequence). The CDR3 is 15 amino acids. CDR3 bases: TGTGCCAGTAGTATCCCGGGACAGAGGAACACTGAAGCTTTCTTT. Translating it yields CASSIPGQRNTEAFF.

This sequence joins TRBV4-1 and TRBJ2-1; tentatively, D is TRBD2 (6 bases). Trimming pared 4 bases from V and 10 bases from J, leaving 11 bases between. Germline V gene lookup returns CDR1 MGHRA and CDR2 YSYEKL. This CDR3 spans 12 amino acids. The DNA of the CDR3 is TGCGCCAGCAGCCGACCCGGAGGGGAGCAGTTCTTC. Protein sequence: CASSRPGGEQFF.

This sequence joins TRBV19 and TRBJ1-5; no reliable D call. Germline lookup yields CDR1 LNHDA and CDR2 SQIVND (reference sequence). CDR3 size: 14 residues. With 6 bases removed from V and 0 bases from J, the gap between germline ends came to 9 bases. CDR3 DNA sequence: TGTGCCAGTAGGGCAGATTTTAGCAATCAGCCCCAGCATTTT. Translation: CASRADFSNQPQHF.

The CDR3 DNA is TGTGCCAGCAGTTTATCCGGTGAAAAACTGTTTTTT. It encodes CASSLSGEKLFF. The chain couples TRBV28 to TRBJ1-4; D remains ambiguous. The CDR3 has 12 residues. V was trimmed by 1 base and J by 7 bases, leaving 4 bases between them. Per the germline V gene, CDR1 is MDHEN and CDR2 is SYDVKM.

This clone is a singleton in its sample. The V call is TRBV21-1, the J call TRBJ2-3; the table's D call TRBD1 went unverified against the DNA. TRBV21-1 is shown as a pseudogene. The CDR3 is 16 amino acids. The CDR3 coding sequence is TGTGCCAGCAGCAAAGTTGCCAGGATTCGCCCAGATACGCAGTATTTT. This translates into CASSKVARIRPDTQYF.

This clone was found once. The genes are TRBV6-6 and TRBJ1-2; TRBD1 aligns across 11 bases. This CDR3 has 16 amino acids. V shed 8 bases and J 7 bases; nucleotides not matched to a gene: 15. Germline CDR1 MNHNY, CDR2 SVGAGI (reference sequence). CDR3 sequence: CASHPEGQGADSGYTF. CDR3 sequence (DNA): TGTGCCAGCCATCCGGAAGGACAGGGGGCGGATAGTGGCTACACCTTC.

This sequence joins TRBV28 and TRBJ1-1; 7 nucleotides align to TRBD1. Germline V gives CDR1 MDHEN, CDR2 SYDVKM. V lost 7 bases, J lost 11 bases, and 10 bases stayed unmatched. CDR3 length: 12 amino acids. The CDR3 loop is CASNRQGLGAFF. The CDR3 region has the DNA TGTGCCAGCAACAGACAGGGATTGGGGGCTTTCTTT.

This clone has only a few counts. The V and J genes are TRBV9 and TRBJ2-7; D may be TRBD1 or TRBD2 (5 bases each). In germline, CDR1 is SGDLS, CDR2 YYNGEE. The CDR3 loop spans 13 amino acids. The ends were cut back, 3 bases at V and 3 bases at J, with 10 bases in the middle. The CDR3 protein is CASSAGRGYEQYF. The DNA of the CDR3 is TGTGCCAGCAGCGCGGGGCGAGGCTACGAGCAGTACTTC.

J is TRBJ2-2 and V is TRBV10-1, with D perhaps given as TRBD1 or TRBD2 (6 bases each). V was pared by 11 bases and J by 1 base, with 14 bases between. Per germline, CDR1 WNHNN and CDR2 SYGVQD (reference sequence). The CDR3 sequence is 14 residues long. CDR3: CALRGQENTGELFF. CDR3 DNA: TGCGCCCTCCGGGGGCAAGAGAACACCGGGGAGCTGTTTTTT.

This chain connects TRBV7-9 to TRBJ2-3, with 7 bases lining up with TRBD1. This CDR3 region has 15 residues. V was clipped by 4 bases and J by 5 bases; unmatched bases: 9. Germline V gene data show CDR1 as SEHNR and CDR2 as FQNEAQ (reference sequence). CDR3 amino acids: CASSWARGQVDTQYF. The CDR3 DNA reads TGTGCCAGCAGCTGGGCGAGGGGGCAGGTAGATACGCAGTATTTT.